This TCR beta chain came from a study of vaccination and CD4 T cells after COVID-19. The CDR3 has 13 residues. V was shortened by 6 bases and J by 4 bases, with 11 bases between the two germline ends. Germline V gives CDR1 KGHDR, CDR2 SFDVKD. With the Oncomine TCR Beta short-read assay, DNA from cultured CD4+ T cells was sequenced. After culture, CD4+ T cells served as the source for genomic DNA extraction. TCRdb independently ran MiXCR on the PCR reads; one entry per CDR3 protein. Among about 12,000 distinct CDR3 sequences listed, 55% to 75% were seen once. Specified treatment: roughly nine-day PBMC culture with coronavirus spike peptide pools or control peptides (ViraFEST assay). Once peptide pools had expanded antigen-specific T cells, ViraFEST sequenced TCRs. The positive PCR dates, which preceded the US Alpha, Beta and Delta variants, fell between March and December 2020. This clonotype was seen more than once but under ten times. Its antigen is unknown.

The source is a human donor who had recovered from COVID-19. This specimen consisted of CD4+ T cells from blood, cultured in vitro, obtained before SARS-CoV-2 vaccination. The rearrangement joins TRBV24-1 to TRBJ1-1; the D gene is possibly TRBD1 (5 bases). CDR3 coding DNA: TGTGCCACCAGTTCGCGGGGGGGCACTGAAGCTTTCTTT. Protein product: CATSSRGGTEAFF.